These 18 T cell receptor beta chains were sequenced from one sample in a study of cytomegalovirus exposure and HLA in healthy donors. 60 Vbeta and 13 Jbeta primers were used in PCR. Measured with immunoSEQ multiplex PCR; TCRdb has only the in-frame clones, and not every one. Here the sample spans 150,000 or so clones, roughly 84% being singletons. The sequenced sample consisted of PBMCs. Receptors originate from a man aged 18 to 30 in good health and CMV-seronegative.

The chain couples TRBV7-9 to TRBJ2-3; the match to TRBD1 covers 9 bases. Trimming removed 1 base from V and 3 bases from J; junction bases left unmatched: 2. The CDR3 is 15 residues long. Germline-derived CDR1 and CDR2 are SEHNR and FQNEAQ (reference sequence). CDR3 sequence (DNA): TGTGCCAGCAGCTTAGGGGACAGGGTTACAGATACGCAGTATTTT. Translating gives CASSLGDRVTDTQYF. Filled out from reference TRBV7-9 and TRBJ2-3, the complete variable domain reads DTGVSQNPRHKITKRGQNVTFRCDPISEHNRLYWYRQTLGQGPEFLTYFQNEAQLEKSRLLSDRFSAERPKGSFSTLEIQRTEQGDSAMYLCASSLGDRVTDTQYFGPGTRLTVL.

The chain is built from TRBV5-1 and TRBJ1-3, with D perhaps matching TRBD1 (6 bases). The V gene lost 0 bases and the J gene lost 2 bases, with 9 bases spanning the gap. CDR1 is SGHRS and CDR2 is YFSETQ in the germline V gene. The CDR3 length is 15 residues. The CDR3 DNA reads TGCGCCAGCAGCTTGGTGGCAGGGGCTGGAAACACCATATATTTT. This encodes CASSLVAGAGNTIYF.

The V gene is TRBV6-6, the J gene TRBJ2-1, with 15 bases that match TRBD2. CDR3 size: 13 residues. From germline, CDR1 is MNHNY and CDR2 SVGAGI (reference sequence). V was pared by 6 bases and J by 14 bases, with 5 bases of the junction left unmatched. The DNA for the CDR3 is TGTGCCAGCAGACGGACTAGCGGGGGGGCGGAGTTCTTC. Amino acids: CASRRTSGGAEFF.

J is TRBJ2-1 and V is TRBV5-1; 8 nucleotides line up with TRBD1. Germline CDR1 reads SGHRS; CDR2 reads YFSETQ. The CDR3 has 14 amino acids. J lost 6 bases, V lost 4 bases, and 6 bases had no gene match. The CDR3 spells CASSDQGASNEQFF. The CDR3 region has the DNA TGCGCCAGCAGCGATCAGGGGGCTTCCAATGAGCAGTTCTTC. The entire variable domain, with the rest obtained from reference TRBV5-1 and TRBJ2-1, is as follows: KAGVTQTPRYLIKTRGQQVTLSCSPISGHRSVSWYQQTPGQGLQFLFEYFSETQRNKGNFPGRFSGRQFSNSRSEMNVSTLELGDSALYLCASSDQGASNEQFFGPGTRLTVL.

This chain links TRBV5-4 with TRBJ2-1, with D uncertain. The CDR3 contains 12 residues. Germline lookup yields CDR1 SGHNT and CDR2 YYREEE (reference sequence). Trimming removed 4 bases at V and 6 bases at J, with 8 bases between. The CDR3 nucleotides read TGTGCCAGCAGCCCAGTCGCCAATGAGCAGTTCTTC. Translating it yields CASSPVANEQFF. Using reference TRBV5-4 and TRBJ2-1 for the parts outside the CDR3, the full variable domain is ETGVTQSPTHLIKTRGQQVTLRCSSQSGHNTVSWYQQALGQGPQFIFQYYREEENGRGNFPPRFSGLQFPNYSSELNVNALELDDSALYLCASSPVANEQFFGPGTRLTVL.

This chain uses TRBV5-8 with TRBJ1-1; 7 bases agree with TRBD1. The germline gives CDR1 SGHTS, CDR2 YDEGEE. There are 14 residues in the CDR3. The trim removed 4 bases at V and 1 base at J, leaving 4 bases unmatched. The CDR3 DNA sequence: TGTGCCAGCAGCCTCAGGGGGAGGAACACTGAAGCTTTCTTT. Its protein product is CASSLRGRNTEAFF.

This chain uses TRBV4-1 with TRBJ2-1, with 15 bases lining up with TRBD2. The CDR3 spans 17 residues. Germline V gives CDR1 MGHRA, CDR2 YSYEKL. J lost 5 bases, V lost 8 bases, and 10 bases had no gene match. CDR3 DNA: TGCGCCAGCGCCGGACTAGCGGGGGGGCCGTGGGACAATGAGCAGTTCTTC. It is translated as CASAGLAGGPWDNEQFF.

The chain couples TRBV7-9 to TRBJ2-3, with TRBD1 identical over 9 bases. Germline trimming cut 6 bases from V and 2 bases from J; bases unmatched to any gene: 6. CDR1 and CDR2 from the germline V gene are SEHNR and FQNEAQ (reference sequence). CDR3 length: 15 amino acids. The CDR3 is CASRHRTGATDTQYF. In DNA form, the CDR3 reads TGTGCCAGCAGACACCGGACAGGGGCCACAGATACGCAGTATTTT.

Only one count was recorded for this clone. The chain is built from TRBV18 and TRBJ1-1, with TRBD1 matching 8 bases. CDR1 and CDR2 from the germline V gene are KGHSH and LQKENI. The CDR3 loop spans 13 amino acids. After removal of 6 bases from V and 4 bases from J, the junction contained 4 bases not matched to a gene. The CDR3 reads CASSATGVTEAFF. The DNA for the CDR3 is TGTGCCAGCTCCGCGACAGGGGTCACTGAAGCTTTCTTT.

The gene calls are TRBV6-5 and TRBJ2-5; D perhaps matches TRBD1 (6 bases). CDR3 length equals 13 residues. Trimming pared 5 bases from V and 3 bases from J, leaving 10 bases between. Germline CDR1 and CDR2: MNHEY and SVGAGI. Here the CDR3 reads CASSPDRKETQYF. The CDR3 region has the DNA TGTGCCAGCAGTCCTGACAGGAAAGAGACCCAGTACTTC.

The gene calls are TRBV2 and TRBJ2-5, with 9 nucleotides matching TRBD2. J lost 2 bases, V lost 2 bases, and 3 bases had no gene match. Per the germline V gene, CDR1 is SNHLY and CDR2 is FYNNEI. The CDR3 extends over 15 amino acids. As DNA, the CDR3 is TGTGCCAGCAGTGAATGGCGGGGGGGACAAGAGACCCAGTACTTC. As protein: CASSEWRGGQETQYF.

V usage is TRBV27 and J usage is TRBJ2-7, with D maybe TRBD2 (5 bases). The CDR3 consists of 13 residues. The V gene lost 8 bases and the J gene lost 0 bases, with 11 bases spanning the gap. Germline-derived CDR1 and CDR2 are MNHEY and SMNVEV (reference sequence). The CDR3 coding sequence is TGTGCCAGCTCCGCGGGTTTCTCCTACGAGCAGTACTTC. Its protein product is CASSAGFSYEQYF.

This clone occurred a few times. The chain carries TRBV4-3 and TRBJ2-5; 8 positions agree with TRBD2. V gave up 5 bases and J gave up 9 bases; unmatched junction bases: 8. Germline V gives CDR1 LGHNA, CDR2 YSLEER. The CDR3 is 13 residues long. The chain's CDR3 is CASSAGRGGAQYF. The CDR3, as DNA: TGCGCCAGCAGCGCCGGACGGGGGGGCGCCCAGTACTTC.

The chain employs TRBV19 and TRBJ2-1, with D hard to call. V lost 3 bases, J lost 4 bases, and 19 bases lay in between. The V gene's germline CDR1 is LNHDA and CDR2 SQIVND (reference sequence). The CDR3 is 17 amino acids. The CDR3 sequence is CASSMTFNSYTYNEQFF. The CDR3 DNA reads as TGTGCCAGTAGTATGACCTTCAACAGCTATACATACAATGAGCAGTTCTTC.

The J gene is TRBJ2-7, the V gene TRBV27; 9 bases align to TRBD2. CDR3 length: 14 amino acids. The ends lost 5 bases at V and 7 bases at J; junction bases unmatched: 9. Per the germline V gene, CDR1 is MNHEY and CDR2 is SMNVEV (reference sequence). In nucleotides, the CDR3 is TGTGCCAGCAGTGCTGGGCTAGCGGGGTGGGAGCAGTACTTC. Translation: CASSAGLAGWEQYF.

The DNA of the CDR3 is TGTGCCAGCTCTACGACAGGTAGAGAGACCCAGTACTTC. This gives the protein CASSTTGRETQYF. The genes are TRBV18 and TRBJ2-5; D is possibly TRBD1 (6 bases). Germline V gene data show CDR1 as KGHSH and CDR2 as LQKENI. Trimming removed 6 bases at V and 4 bases at J, with 12 bases between. There are 13 residues in the CDR3.

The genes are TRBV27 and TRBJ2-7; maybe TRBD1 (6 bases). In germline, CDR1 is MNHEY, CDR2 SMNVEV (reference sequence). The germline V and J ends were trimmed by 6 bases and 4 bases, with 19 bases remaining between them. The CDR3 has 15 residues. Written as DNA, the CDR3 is TGTGCCAGCAGGGACAGAGTCGGGATGACGTACGAGCAGTACTTC. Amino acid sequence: CASRDRVGMTYEQYF.

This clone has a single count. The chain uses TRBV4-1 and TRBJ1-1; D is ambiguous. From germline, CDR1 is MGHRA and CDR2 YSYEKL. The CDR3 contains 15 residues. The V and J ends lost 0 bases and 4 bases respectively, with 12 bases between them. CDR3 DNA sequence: TGCGCCAGCAGCCAAGATCAAAGTGAGAGCACTGAAGCTTTCTTT. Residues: CASSQDQSESTEAFF.